Following are 25 T cell receptor beta chains from one sample sequenced in a study of post-analysis software for immune sequencing data. Study-wide findings and caveats: There were five or six TRBV segments more frequent in patients than controls, and TRBV5-6, TRBV5-1 and TRBV20-1 were among them.

Presence of unique molecular identifiers characterized the TCR beta cDNA libraries. TCRdb re-derived calls from the PCR reads in MiXCR, one entry per CDR3 protein. The sample lists a few hundred thousand distinct CDR3 sequences; roughly a third were seen once. These receptors have no known antigen. The sequenced material came from blood. The origin of the receptors is a girl between 5 and 17 years old with multiple sclerosis.

The genes are TRBV14 and TRBJ2-4; D unclear. CDR1 SGHDN and CDR2 FVKESK come from the germline V gene. V was trimmed by 4 bases and J by 6 bases, leaving 28 bases between them. The CDR3 has 19 residues. The CDR3 region is CASSPILLVFIIGLNIQYF. CDR3 sequence (DNA): TGTGCCAGCAGCCCTATCTTGCTGGTCTTTATAATTGGGTTAAACATTCAGTACTTC.

In this sample, this clonotype turned up many times. This chain uses TRBV12-3 or TRBV12-4 with TRBJ2-5, with 7 bases fitting TRBD1. The J segment lost 5 bases and the V segment lost 6 bases, leaving 6 bases of the junction unmatched. CDR3 length: 13 amino acids. For the CDR3, the DNA is TGTGCCAGCAGGAAGGACAGGCCGGAGACCCAGTACTTC. Its protein product is CASRKDRPETQYF.

The chain couples TRBV5-1 to TRBJ2-1; 9 bases line up with TRBD2. V lost 4 bases and J lost 10; bases outside the gene matches: 9. The CDR3 extends over 14 amino acids. The germline CDR1 and CDR2 sequences are SGHRS and YFSETQ. The DNA for the CDR3 is TGCGCCAGCAGCCACCGGGTAGCGGGAGAAGAGCAGTTCTTC. Residues: CASSHRVAGEEQFF.

This clonotype occurred a few times. The chain joins TRBV18 to TRBJ2-4; TRBD1 or TRBD2 may be the D gene (5 bases each). V was trimmed by 0 bases and J by 0 bases, leaving 12 bases between them. From germline, CDR1 is KGHSH and CDR2 LQKENI. This CDR3 contains 17 residues. CDR3 residues: CASSPPAGTLAKNIQYF. The DNA for the CDR3 is TGTGCCAGCTCACCACCCGCAGGGACCCTAGCCAAAAACATTCAGTACTTC.

The chain uses TRBV12-3 or TRBV12-4 and TRBJ2-3; the D call may be TRBD1 or TRBD2 (6 bases each). V lost 7 bases to trimming and J lost 5 bases, with 16 bases between them. The CDR3 runs 14 residues. As DNA, the CDR3 is TGTGCCAGCACCCTAGGGGGGACCGGAGATACGCAGTATTTT. Protein: CASTLGGTGDTQYF.

In regard to this clonotype: The junction departs from germline at one end; a sequencing error may be responsible. The chain links TRBV12-3 or TRBV12-4 to TRBJ2-3; 12 bases agree with TRBD1. The CDR3 is 14 residues long. This chain's CDR3 is CASSLGQGADAQYF. The CDR3 DNA is TGTGCCAGCAGTTTGGGACAGGGGGCAGATGCGCAGTATTTT.

This clonotype was detected ten times or more. The CDR3 loop is CASSSGTQPQHF. CDR3 DNA: TGTGCCAGCAGTTCCGGGACTCAGCCCCAGCATTTT. The chain uses TRBV28 and TRBJ1-5; D may be TRBD1 (5 bases). Trimming removed 4 bases from V and 6 bases from J, with 7 bases in between. The CDR3 is 12 amino acids. Germline V lookup: CDR1 MDHEN, CDR2 SYDVKM.

The rearrangement links TRBV12-3 or TRBV12-4 to TRBJ1-1, with a tentative D call TRBD1 (5 bases). There are 15 residues in the CDR3. V was trimmed by 6 bases and J by 0 bases, leaving 14 bases between them. CDR3 loop: CASSRDSAMNTEAFF. The CDR3 DNA sequence: TGTGCCAGCAGCCGAGACAGCGCTATGAACACTGAAGCTTTCTTT.

This clonotype was picked up many times. This chain uses TRBV5-1 with TRBJ1-2; weak D call: TRBD1 (6 bases). Germline CDR1 reads SGHRS; CDR2 reads YFSETQ. The CDR3 has 12 amino acids. The V gene lost 0 bases and the J gene lost 8 bases, with 8 bases spanning the gap. The chain's CDR3 is CASSLDRVGYTF. CDR3 nucleotides: TGCGCCAGCAGCTTGGACAGGGTCGGCTACACCTTC.

The V call is TRBV20-1, the J call TRBJ1-1; D is uncertain. Trimming removed 2 bases from V and 0 bases from J, with 10 bases in between. This CDR3 has 14 residues. Germline CDR1 is DFQATT and CDR2 is SNEGSKA (reference sequence). DNA for the CDR3: TGCAGTGCTAGATACCTGTCAGTGAACACTGAAGCTTTCTTT. Its translation is CSARYLSVNTEAFF.

A remark on this clonotype: A much more abundant neighbour one base away suggests this may be a read error. DNA of the CDR3: TGCAGTGCTCGAACCGGGACAGCCTACAATGAGCAGTACTTC. Its protein is CSARTGTAYNEQYF. The V gene is TRBV20-1, the J gene TRBJ2-7; 7 nucleotides match TRBD1. Trimming took 5 bases from V and 7 from J; bases not matched to a gene: 14. Germline V CDR1 and CDR2: DFQATT, SNEGSKA (reference sequence). There are 14 residues in the CDR3.

The V gene is TRBV5-1, the J gene TRBJ2-5; a possible D gene is TRBD2 (6 bases). This CDR3 contains 16 residues. V was cut by 4 bases and J by 1 base, with 17 bases left in between. The V gene's germline CDR1 is SGHRS and CDR2 YFSETQ. The CDR3 region is CASSSDDPGSQETQYF. DNA for the CDR3: TGCGCCAGCAGCAGCGATGACCCCGGGAGCCAAGAGACCCAGTACTTC.

Many counts were recorded for this clonotype. The rearrangement joins TRBV6-6 to TRBJ2-5; 14 bases map to TRBD2. Trimming removed 6 bases from V and 5 bases from J; junction bases left unmatched: 11. CDR1 and CDR2 (germline): MNHNY, SVGAGI (reference sequence). The CDR3 has 17 residues. CDR3 sequence: CASRPGTSGSLEETQYF. The CDR3 DNA sequence: TGTGCCAGCAGGCCCGGGACTAGCGGGAGTTTGGAGGAGACCCAGTACTTC.

This clonotype occurred a few times. The chain uses TRBV28 and TRBJ1-5, with D hard to call. The CDR3 runs to 14 residues. V lost 5 bases, J lost 4 bases, and 12 bases lay in between. Germline loops: CDR1 MDHEN, CDR2 SYDVKM. This chain's CDR3 is CASSTFWENQPQHF. CDR3 DNA sequence: TGTGCCAGCAGTACCTTTTGGGAAAATCAGCCCCAGCATTTT. Combining the CDR3 with reference TRBV28 and TRBJ1-5 gives the whole variable domain DVKVTQSSRYLVKRTGEKVFLECVQDMDHENMFWYRQDPGLGLRLIYFSYDVKMKEKGDIPEGYSVSREKKERFSLILESASTNQTSMYLCASSTFWENQPQHFGDGTRLSIL.

The V call is TRBV7-2, the J call TRBJ2-7; TRBD2 aligns across 9 bases. Trimming removed 3 bases from V and 4 bases from J; junction bases left unmatched: 7. CDR1 SGHTA and CDR2 FQGNSA come from the germline V gene. This CDR3 spans 15 amino acids. This chain's CDR3 is CASSLGLAGPYEQYF. Written as DNA, the CDR3 is TGTGCCAGCAGCTTGGGGCTAGCGGGACCATACGAGCAGTACTTC.

This clonotype was found a few times. The junction departs from germline at one end; a sequencing error may be responsible. The chain has TRBV7-2 and TRBJ1-2; possible D gene TRBD1, 6 bases. There are 15 residues in the CDR3. Germline V CDR1 and CDR2: SGHTA, FQGNSA. DNA of the CDR3: TGTGCCTGCAGTTCACAAGCATTTGAGGGGGTTGGCTACACCTTC. Its protein product is CACSSQAFEGVGYTF.

This clonotype was seen a handful of times. V usage is TRBV2 and J usage is TRBJ2-2; no firm D call. The CDR3 is made up of 14 amino acids. V lost 3 bases and J 1 base, leaving 6 bases between the germline ends. Germline V lookup: CDR1 SNHLY, CDR2 FYNNEI. In DNA, the CDR3 is TGTGCCAGCAGTGATCTGGGGAACACCGGGGAGCTGTTTTTT. Translation: CASSDLGNTGELFF.

This clonotype was recorded at least ten times. The chain couples TRBV25-1 to TRBJ1-2; possibly TRBD1 for D (6 bases). CDR3 length: 15 residues. CDR1 MGHDK and CDR2 SYGVNS come from the germline V gene. Trimming took off 1 base at V and 8 bases at J, with 17 bases between the two ends. CDR3 in amino acids: CASSEFQAGVDGYTF. The DNA for the CDR3 is TGTGCCAGCAGTGAATTCCAGGCAGGGGTGGACGGCTACACCTTC.

This chain links TRBV15 with TRBJ2-3; 8 bases align to TRBD1. Germline V gene lookup returns CDR1 LNHNV and CDR2 YYDKDF (reference sequence). CDR3 size: 16 residues. The ends lost 3 bases at V and 2 bases at J; junction bases unmatched: 7. CDR3 DNA: TGTGCCACCAGCAGGATCCAGGGGGCCATCACAGATACGCAGTATTTT. Its protein product is CATSRIQGAITDTQYF. The full variable domain, with the rest looked up from reference TRBV15 and TRBJ2-3, is DAMVIQNPRYQVTQFGKPVTLSCSQTLNHNVMYWYQQKSSQAPKLLFHYYDKDFNNEADTPDNFQSRRPNTSFCFLDIRSPGLGDTAMYLCATSRIQGAITDTQYFGPGTRLTVL.

This clonotype has a count of ten or more. The chain couples TRBV6-5 to TRBJ1-2; the D gene is possibly TRBD1 (6 bases). From germline, CDR1 is MNHEY and CDR2 SVGAGI. With 5 bases removed from V and 2 bases from J, the gap between germline ends came to 18 bases. The CDR3 length is 16 residues. The CDR3 spells CASSRGGTGLNYGYTF. In nucleotides, the CDR3 is TGTGCCAGCAGTCGGGGGGGCACCGGATTAAACTATGGCTACACCTTC.

This clonotype came up many times. CDR3 in amino acids: CATSRDSYGYTF. The CDR3 DNA is TGTGCCACCAGCAGAGACAGTTATGGCTACACCTTC. The rearrangement uses TRBV15 and TRBJ1-2; no firm D call. CDR1 LNHNV and CDR2 YYDKDF come from the germline V gene (reference sequence). Trimming cost V 0 bases and J 5 bases, with 4 bases left between them. There are 12 residues in the CDR3.

This clonotype was counted ten times or more. This chain joins TRBV5-5 and TRBJ1-6; D gene unclear. Trimming pared 3 bases from V and 3 bases from J, leaving 10 bases between. There are 15 residues in the CDR3. Germline CDR1 SGHKS, CDR2 YYEKEE (reference sequence). This chain's CDR3 is CASSWADLYNSPLHF. In nucleotides, the CDR3 is TGTGCCAGCAGCTGGGCGGACCTCTATAATTCACCCCTCCACTTT.

The V and J genes are TRBV20-1 and TRBJ2-1, with D possibly being TRBD2 (5 bases). The J call may be incorrect, as the DNA end agrees better with TRBJ2-7. This CDR3 spans 14 amino acids. Germline CDR1 DFQATT, CDR2 SNEGSKA (reference sequence). CDR3 sequence reads: CSAGPSNSYNEQYF. Here the CDR3 DNA reads TGCAGTGCTGGGCCTAGCAACTCCTATAATGAGCAGTACTTC.

Comment on this clonotype: A single base separates this from a much larger clone, so it may be a read error. In nucleotides, the CDR3 is TGTGCCGGCAGTTTCCGGGACAGGGCGGGCAATGAGCAGTTCTTC. This gives the protein CAGSFRDRAGNEQFF. This chain joins TRBV12-3 or TRBV12-4 and TRBJ2-1; TRBD1 aligns across 9 bases. This CDR3 spans 15 amino acids.

This clonotype was picked up a small number of times. The chain carries TRBV12-3 or TRBV12-4 and TRBJ2-2; 8 bases align to TRBD1. The CDR3 is 15 residues long. V lost 4 bases, J lost 4 bases, and 5 bases stayed unmatched. Here the CDR3 DNA reads TGTGCCAGCAGTTCCATTACAGGGGGCACCGGGGAGCTGTTTTTT. Its protein is CASSSITGGTGELFF.